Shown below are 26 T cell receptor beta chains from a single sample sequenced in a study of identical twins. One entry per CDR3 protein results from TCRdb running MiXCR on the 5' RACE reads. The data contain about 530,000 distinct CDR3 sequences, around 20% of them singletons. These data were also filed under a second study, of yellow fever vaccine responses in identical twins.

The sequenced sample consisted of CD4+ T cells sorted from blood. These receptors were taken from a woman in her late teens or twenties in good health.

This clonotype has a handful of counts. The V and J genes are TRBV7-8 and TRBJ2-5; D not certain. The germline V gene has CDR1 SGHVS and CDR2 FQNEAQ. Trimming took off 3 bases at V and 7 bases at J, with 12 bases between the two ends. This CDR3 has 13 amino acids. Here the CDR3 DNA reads TGTGCCAGCAGCTTTGGAGATCTGGGGACCCAGTACTTC. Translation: CASSFGDLGTQYF.

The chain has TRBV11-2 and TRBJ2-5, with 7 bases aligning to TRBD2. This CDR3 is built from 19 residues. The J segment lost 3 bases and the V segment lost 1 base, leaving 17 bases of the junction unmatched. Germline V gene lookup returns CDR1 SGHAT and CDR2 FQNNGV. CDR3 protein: CASSLVFGTTIGKKETQYF. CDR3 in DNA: TGTGCCAGCAGCTTAGTTTTCGGGACTACCATAGGGAAAAAAGAGACCCAGTACTTC.

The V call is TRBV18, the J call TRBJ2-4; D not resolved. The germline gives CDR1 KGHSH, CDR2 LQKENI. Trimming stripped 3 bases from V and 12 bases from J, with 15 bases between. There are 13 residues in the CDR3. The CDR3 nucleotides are TGTGCCAGCTCACCCTCCAATTCGCAGGATCAGTACTTC. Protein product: CASSPSNSQDQYF.

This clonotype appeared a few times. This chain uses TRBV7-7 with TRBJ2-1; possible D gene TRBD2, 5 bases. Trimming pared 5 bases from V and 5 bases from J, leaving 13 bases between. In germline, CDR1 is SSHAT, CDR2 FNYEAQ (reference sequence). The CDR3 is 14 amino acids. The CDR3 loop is CASSLGRGDNEQFF. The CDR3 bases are TGTGCCAGCAGCCTAGGGAGAGGAGACAATGAGCAGTTCTTC. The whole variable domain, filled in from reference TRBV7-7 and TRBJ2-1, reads GAGVSQSPRYKVTKRGQDVTLRCDPISSHATLYWYQQALGQGPEFLTYFNYEAQPDKSGLPSDRFSAERPEGSISTLTIQRTEQRDSAMYRCASSLGRGDNEQFFGPGTRLTVL.

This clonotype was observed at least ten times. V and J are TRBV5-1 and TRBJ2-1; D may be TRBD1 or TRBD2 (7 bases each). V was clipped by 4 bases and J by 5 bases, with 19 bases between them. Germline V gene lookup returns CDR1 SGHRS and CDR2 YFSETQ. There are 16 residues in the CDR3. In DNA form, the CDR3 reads TGCGCCAGCAGCCGGGTTCAGGGGGGGAAAAACAATGAGCAGTTCTTC. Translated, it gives CASSRVQGGKNNEQFF.

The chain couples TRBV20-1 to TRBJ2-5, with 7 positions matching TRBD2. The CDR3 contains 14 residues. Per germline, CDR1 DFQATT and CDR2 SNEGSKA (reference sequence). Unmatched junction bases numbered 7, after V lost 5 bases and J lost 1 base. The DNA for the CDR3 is TGCAGTGCTCCCAGGGAGGGCTTCCAAGAGACCCAGTACTTC. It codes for CSAPREGFQETQYF.

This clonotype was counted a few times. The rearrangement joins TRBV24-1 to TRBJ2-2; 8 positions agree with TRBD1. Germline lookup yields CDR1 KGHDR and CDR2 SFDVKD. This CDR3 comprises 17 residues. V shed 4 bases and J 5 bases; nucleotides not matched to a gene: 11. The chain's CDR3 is CATSERQGTGGTGELFF. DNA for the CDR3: TGTGCCACCAGTGAAAGACAGGGGACGGGCGGGACCGGGGAGCTGTTTTTT.

CDR3 DNA sequence: TGTGCCACCAGTGGACCAGCGGGGGGCGAAACGGACTACAATGAGCAGTTCTTC. Amino acids: CATSGPAGGETDYNEQFF. This chain uses TRBV24-1 with TRBJ2-1; 9 nucleotides align to TRBD2. J gave up 3 bases and V 5 bases, and 13 bases lay outside the gene matches. Germline assignment: CDR1 KGHDR and CDR2 SFDVKD. The length of the CDR3 is 18 residues.

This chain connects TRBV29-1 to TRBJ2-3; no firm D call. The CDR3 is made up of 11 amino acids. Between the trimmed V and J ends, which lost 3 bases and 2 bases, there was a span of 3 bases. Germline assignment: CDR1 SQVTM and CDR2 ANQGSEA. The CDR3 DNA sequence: TGCAGCGTTGAGGTCACAGATACGCAGTATTTT. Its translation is CSVEVTDTQYF.

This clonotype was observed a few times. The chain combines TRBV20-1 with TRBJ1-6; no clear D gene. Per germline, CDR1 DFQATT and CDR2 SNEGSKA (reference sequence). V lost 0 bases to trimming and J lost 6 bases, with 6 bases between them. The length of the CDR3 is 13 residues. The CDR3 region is CSAREEPNSPLHF. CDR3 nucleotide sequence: TGCAGTGCTAGAGAGGAGCCTAATTCACCCCTCCACTTT.

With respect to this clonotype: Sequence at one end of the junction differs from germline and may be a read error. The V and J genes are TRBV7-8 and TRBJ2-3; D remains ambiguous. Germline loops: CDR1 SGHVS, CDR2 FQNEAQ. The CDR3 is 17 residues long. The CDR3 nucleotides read TGTGCCAGCACCTTACTCCGTGGGCCTGTGAGGCCAGATACGCAGTATTTT. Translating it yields CASTLLRGPVRPDTQYF.

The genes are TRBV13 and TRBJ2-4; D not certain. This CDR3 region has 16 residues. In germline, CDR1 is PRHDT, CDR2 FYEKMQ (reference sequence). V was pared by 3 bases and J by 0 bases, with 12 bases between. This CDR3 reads CASSLRPYQAKNIQYF. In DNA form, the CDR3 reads TGTGCCAGCAGCTTGCGGCCCTACCAAGCCAAAAACATTCAGTACTTC.

The CDR3 DNA follows: TGTGCCTGCTGCCAAGATACCCCTGGACTAGCGGGCTCTTACAATGAGCAGTTCTTC. It is translated as CACCQDTPGLAGSYNEQFF. The V gene is TRBV3-1, the J gene TRBJ2-1; 11 nucleotides line up with TRBD2. CDR3 length equals 19 residues. V shed 11 bases and J 4 bases; nucleotides not matched to a gene: 22. Germline values: CDR1 LGHDT, CDR2 YNNKEL (reference sequence).

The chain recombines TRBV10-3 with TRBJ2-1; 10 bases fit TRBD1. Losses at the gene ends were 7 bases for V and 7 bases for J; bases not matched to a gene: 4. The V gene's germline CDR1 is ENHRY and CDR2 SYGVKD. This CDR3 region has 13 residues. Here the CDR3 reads CAIKGTGENEQFF. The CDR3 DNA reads TGTGCCATCAAAGGGACAGGGGAAAATGAGCAGTTCTTC.

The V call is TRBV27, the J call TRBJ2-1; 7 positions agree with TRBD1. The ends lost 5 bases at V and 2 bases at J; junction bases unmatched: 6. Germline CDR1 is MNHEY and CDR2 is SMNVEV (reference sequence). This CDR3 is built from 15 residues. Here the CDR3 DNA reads TGTGCCAGCAGTGCCGGGACAGTTGCCTACAATGAGCAGTTCTTC. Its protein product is CASSAGTVAYNEQFF.

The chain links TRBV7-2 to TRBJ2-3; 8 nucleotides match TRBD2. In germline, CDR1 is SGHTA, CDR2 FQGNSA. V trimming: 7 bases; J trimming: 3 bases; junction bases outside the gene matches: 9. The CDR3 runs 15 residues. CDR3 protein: CASNWGRGATDTQYF. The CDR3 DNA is TGTGCCAGCAACTGGGGGCGGGGGGCTACAGATACGCAGTATTTT.

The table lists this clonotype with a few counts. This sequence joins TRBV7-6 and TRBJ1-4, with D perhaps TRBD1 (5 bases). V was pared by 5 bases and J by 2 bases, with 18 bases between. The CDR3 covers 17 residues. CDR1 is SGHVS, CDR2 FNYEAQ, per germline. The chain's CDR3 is CASSTMGLGLTNEKLFF. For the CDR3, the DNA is TGTGCCAGCAGCACCATGGGGCTAGGTTTGACTAATGAAAAACTGTTTTTT.

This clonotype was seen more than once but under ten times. The CDR3 DNA is TGTGCCAGCAGTCCGCAGGGGGGGTTGTCAGATACGCAGTATTTT. It translates to CASSPQGGLSDTQYF. The chain is built from TRBV28 and TRBJ2-3; D could derive from TRBD1 or TRBD2 (7 bases each). This CDR3 spans 15 amino acids. CDR1 is MDHEN and CDR2 is SYDVKM in the germline V gene. Trimming stripped 5 bases from V and 4 bases from J, with 16 bases between.

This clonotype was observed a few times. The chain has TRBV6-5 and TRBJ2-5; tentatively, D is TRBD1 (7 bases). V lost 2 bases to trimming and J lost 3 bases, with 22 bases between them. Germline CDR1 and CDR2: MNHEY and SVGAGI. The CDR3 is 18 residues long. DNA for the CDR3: TGTGCCAGCAGTTACCCCGACAGGGAGGTGTATAGGAAAGAGACCCAGTACTTC. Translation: CASSYPDREVYRKETQYF.

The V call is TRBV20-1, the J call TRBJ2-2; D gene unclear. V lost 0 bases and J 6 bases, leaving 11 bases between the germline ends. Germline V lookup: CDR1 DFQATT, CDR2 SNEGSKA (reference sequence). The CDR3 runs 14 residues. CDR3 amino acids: CSARDGGSPGELFF. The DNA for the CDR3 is TGCAGTGCTAGAGATGGTGGCAGCCCCGGGGAGCTGTTTTTT.

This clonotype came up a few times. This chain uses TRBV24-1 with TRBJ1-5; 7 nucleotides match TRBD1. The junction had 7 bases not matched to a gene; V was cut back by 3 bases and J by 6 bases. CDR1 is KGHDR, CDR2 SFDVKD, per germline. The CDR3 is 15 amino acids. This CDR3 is CATSDARGQTQPQHF. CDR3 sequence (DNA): TGTGCCACCAGTGATGCAAGGGGACAGACTCAGCCCCAGCATTTT.

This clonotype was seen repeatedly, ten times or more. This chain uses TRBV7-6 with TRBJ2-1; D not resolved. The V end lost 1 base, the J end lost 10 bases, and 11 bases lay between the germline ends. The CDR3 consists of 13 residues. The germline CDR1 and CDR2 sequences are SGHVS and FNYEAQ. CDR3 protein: CASSLEVYLEQFF. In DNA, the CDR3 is TGTGCCAGCAGCTTAGAGGTTTACCTAGAGCAGTTCTTC. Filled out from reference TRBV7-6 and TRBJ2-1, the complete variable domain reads GAGVSQSPRYKVTKRGQDVALRCDPISGHVSLYWYRQALGQGPEFLTYFNYEAQQDKSGLPNDRFSAERPEGSISTLTIQRTEQRDSAMYRCASSLEVYLEQFFGPGTRLTVL.

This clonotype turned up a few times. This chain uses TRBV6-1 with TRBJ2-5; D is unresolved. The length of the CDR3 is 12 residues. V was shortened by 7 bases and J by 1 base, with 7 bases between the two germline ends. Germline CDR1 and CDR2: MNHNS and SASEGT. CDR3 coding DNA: TGTGCCAGCAAACAGTCCCAAGAGACCCAGTACTTC. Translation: CASKQSQETQYF.

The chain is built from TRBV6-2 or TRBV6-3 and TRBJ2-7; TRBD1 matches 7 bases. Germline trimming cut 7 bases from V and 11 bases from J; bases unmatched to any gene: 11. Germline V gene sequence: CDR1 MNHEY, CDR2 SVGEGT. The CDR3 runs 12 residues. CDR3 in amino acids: CASNISGTAKYV. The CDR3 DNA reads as TGTGCCAGCAATATTTCCGGGACAGCAAAGTACGTC.

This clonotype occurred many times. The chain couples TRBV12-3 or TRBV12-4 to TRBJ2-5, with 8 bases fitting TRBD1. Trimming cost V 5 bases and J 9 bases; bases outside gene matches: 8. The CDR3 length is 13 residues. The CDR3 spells CASSLGQGKAQYF. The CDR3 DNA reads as TGTGCCAGCAGTCTAGGACAGGGAAAGGCCCAGTACTTC.

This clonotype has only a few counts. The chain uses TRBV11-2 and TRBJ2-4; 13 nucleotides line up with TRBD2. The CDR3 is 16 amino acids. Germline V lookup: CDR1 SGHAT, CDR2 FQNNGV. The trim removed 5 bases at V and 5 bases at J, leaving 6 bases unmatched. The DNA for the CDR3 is TGTGCCAGCAGCCGTGGACTAGCGGGAGTTGAAAACATTCAGTACTTC. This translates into CASSRGLAGVENIQYF.